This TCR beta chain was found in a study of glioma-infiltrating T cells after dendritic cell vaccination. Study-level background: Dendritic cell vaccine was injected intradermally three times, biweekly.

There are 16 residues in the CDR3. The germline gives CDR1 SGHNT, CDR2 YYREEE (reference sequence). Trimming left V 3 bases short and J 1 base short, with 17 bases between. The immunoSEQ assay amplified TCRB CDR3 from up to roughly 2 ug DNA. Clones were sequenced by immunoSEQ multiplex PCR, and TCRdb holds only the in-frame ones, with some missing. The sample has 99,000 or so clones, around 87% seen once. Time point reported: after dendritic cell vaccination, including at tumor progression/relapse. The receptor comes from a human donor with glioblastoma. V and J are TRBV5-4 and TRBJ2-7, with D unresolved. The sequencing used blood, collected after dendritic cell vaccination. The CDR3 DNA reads TGTGCCAGCAGCTCGGAAATTGCCGAGACTTCCTACGAGCAGTACTTC. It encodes CASSSEIAETSYEQYF. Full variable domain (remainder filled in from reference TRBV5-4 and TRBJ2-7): ETGVTQSPTHLIKTRGQQVTLRCSSQSGHNTVSWYQQALGQGPQFIFQYYREEENGRGNFPPRFSGLQFPNYSSELNVNALELDDSALYLCASSSEIAETSYEQYFGPGTRLTVT.